Below, 9 T cell receptor beta chains from the same sample are listed, as sequenced in a study of blood T cell repertoires in COVID-19. Sequencing used immunoSEQ multiplex PCR; TCRdb keeps in-frame clones, though not all of them. The data hold a few hundred thousand clones, with 65% to 85% observed a single time. The specimen sequenced was peripheral blood. Every receptor here comes from a woman in her fifties or sixties with acute or convalescent COVID-19.

The CDR3 here is CASSAPPGEYQPQHF. In nucleotides, the CDR3 is TGTGCCAGCAGTGCCCCTCCAGGTGAATATCAGCCCCAGCATTTT. J is TRBJ1-5 and V is TRBV2; no clear D gene. Germline CDR1 SNHLY, CDR2 FYNNEI. V was pared by 4 bases and J by 5 bases, with 15 bases between. The CDR3 length is 15 residues. The whole variable domain, filled in from reference TRBV2 and TRBJ1-5, reads EPEVTQTPSHQVTQMGQEVILRCVPISNHLYFYWYRQILGQKVEFLVSFYNNEISEKSEIFDDQFSVERPDGSNFTLKIRSTKLEDSAMYFCASSAPPGEYQPQHFGDGTRLSIL.

This clone was seen just once. The gene calls are TRBV9 and TRBJ2-7; 8 nucleotides agree with TRBD1. Trimming at V came to 3 bases and at J to 1 base, leaving 6 bases not matched to a gene. Germline values: CDR1 SGDLS, CDR2 YYNGEE. The CDR3 is 15 amino acids. CDR3 sequence reads: CASSAGGAASYEQYF. CDR3 sequence (DNA): TGTGCCAGCAGCGCAGGGGGCGCCGCGTCCTACGAGCAGTACTTC.

This clone was seen only a few times. This chain connects TRBV18 to TRBJ1-5; D is possibly TRBD1 (6 bases). Trimming took off 3 bases at V and 7 bases at J, with 13 bases between the two ends. Germline V CDR1 and CDR2: KGHSH, LQKENI. This CDR3 has 14 amino acids. This CDR3 is CASSPLQGGQPQHF. CDR3 in DNA: TGTGCCAGCTCACCTTTACAGGGTGGCCAGCCCCAGCATTTT. Together with reference TRBV18 and TRBJ1-5, the CDR3 gives the full variable domain: NAGVMQNPRHLVRRRGQEARLRCSPMKGHSHVYWYRQLPEEGLKFMVYLQKENIIDESGMPKERFSAEFPKEGPSILRIQQVVRGDSAAYFCASSPLQGGQPQHFGDGTRLSIL.

The CDR3 DNA reads TGTGCCAGCAGCCAAGATGTGTGGGCCTCCCGAGGGACTGAAGCTTTCTTT. Its translation is CASSQDVWASRGTEAFF. This chain connects TRBV3-1 (or the pseudogene TRBV3-2) to TRBJ1-1; unclear D gene. CDR3 length: 17 amino acids. With 0 bases removed from V and 5 bases from J, the gap between germline ends came to 19 bases. Germline V gene lookup returns CDR1 LGHDT and CDR2 YNNKEL (reference sequence).

The rearrangement uses TRBV18 and TRBJ2-6; no reliable D call. Trimming removed 2 bases from V and 2 bases from J, with 4 bases in between. The germline V gene has CDR1 KGHSH and CDR2 LQKENI. This CDR3 region has 14 residues. CDR3 amino acids: CASSPGPGANVLTF. DNA for the CDR3: TGTGCCAGCTCACCAGGGCCTGGGGCCAACGTCCTGACTTTC.

This clone was picked up a small number of times. V and J are TRBV5-1 and TRBJ1-2; 8 nucleotides match TRBD1. The CDR3 totals 14 residues. Losses at the gene ends were 3 bases for V and 4 bases for J; bases not matched to a gene: 5. The germline gives CDR1 SGHRS, CDR2 YFSETQ. The chain's CDR3 is CASSSGQGVYGYTF. The CDR3 bases are TGCGCCAGCAGCTCTGGACAGGGAGTCTATGGCTACACCTTC.

The CDR3 nucleotides are TGTGCCAGCAGTACGACAGGGGGTGGCGAAAAACTGTTTTTT. This sequence encodes CASSTTGGGEKLFF. The V and J genes are TRBV6-5 and TRBJ1-4; TRBD1 matches at 9 bases. Germline V gene data show CDR1 as MNHEY and CDR2 as SVGAGI. With 5 bases clipped from V and 8 bases from J, the junction kept 6 bases outside the gene matches. The CDR3 runs to 14 residues.

This clone was counted once. Written as DNA, the CDR3 is TGTGCCAGCAGTTTTTCTCTCGAACAGGGAGTGGACACTGAAGCTTTCTTT. It specifies CASSFSLEQGVDTEAFF. V is TRBV27 and J is TRBJ1-1; D perhaps matches TRBD1 (6 bases). Germline V gene sequence: CDR1 MNHEY, CDR2 SMNVEV (reference sequence). V lost 3 bases, J lost 3 bases, and 20 bases lay in between. This CDR3 is built from 17 residues.

This chain links TRBV30 with TRBJ2-7; weak D call: TRBD2 (5 bases). The CDR3 totals 15 residues. Per the germline V gene, CDR1 is GTSNPN and CDR2 is SVGIG (reference sequence). Trimming took 1 base from V and 0 from J, leaving 13 bases between them. The CDR3 region is CAWSDPTRGSYEQYV. CDR3 in DNA: TGTGCCTGGAGTGACCCGACTCGGGGCTCCTACGAGCAGTACGTC.